The clone carrying this T cell receptor (beta chain) has only a few counts. The assay was immunoSEQ multiplex PCR, and TCRdb's table has in-frame clones only and misses some. The sample includes 200,000 to 250,000 clones, around 91% of them seen just once. The source of the sample is a study of blood T cell repertoires in COVID-19. The CDR3 length is 14 residues. V dropped 5 bases and J dropped 0 bases, with 10 bases sitting between them. Looked up from germline, CDR1 is SGHAT and CDR2 is FQNNGV. Sequences were obtained from PBMCs or T cells enriched from blood (not recorded which). J is TRBJ1-1 and V is TRBV11-2; no reliable D call. This TCR was recovered from a man aged 25 to 45 who had been exposed to COVID-19. The CDR3 protein is CASSEHALNTEAFF. The DNA of the CDR3 is TGTGCCAGCAGCGAACATGCATTGAACACTGAAGCTTTCTTT.